Shown below are 27 T cell receptor beta chains from a single sample sequenced in a study of PD-1 blockade in classical Hodgkin lymphoma. Time point here: cycle 4 day 1 (C4D1), after more than 5 weeks of nivolumab. With no exception, relapse followed autologous stem cell transplantation in all patients, and brentuximab vedotin exposure varied. Profiling relied on immunoSEQ multiplex PCR, and the TCRdb table lists in-frame clones only, not all of them. Among 50,000 to 65,000 clones listed, 75% to 95% were seen once. This sample comprised peripheral blood mononuclear cells (PBMCs), obtained before the fourth cycle of nivolumab. The receptors were sampled from a human donor with classical Hodgkin lymphoma.

This clone came up a few times. The chain uses TRBV15 and TRBJ1-6; 10 bases agree with TRBD1. Per germline, CDR1 LNHNV and CDR2 YYDKDF (reference sequence). J lost 13 bases, V lost 8 bases, and 11 bases had no gene match. The CDR3 is made up of 14 amino acids. For the CDR3, the DNA is TGTGCCACCGCCCCAGGGACAGGGGATGTTCCCCTCCACTTT. Amino acids: CATAPGTGDVPLHF.

This clone occurred a few times. The CDR3 sequence: CASRSGVYGYTF. The CDR3 DNA reads as TGTGCCAGCCGGTCCGGGGTTTATGGCTACACCTTC. J is TRBJ1-2 and V is TRBV9; D unresolved. The germline CDR1 and CDR2 sequences are SGDLS and YYNGEE. The CDR3 covers 12 residues. The ends were cut back, 7 bases at V and 5 bases at J, with 12 bases in the middle.

This rearrangement joins TRBV10-3 to TRBJ2-7, with a possible D match to TRBD2 (6 bases). This CDR3 comprises 11 residues. V shed 8 bases and J shed 9 bases, with 14 bases lying between them. Germline V gives CDR1 ENHRY, CDR2 SYGVKD. In DNA, the CDR3 is TGTGCCATCGGGGTCGGGGGTAGGCAGTACTTC. This gives the protein CAIGVGGRQYF.

Here the CDR3 DNA reads TGCAGCGTTGCGACCTATTCCTACGAGCAGTACTTC. Translated: CSVATYSYEQYF. The rearrangement joins TRBV29-1 to TRBJ2-7; D not resolved. Germline values: CDR1 SQVTM, CDR2 ANQGSEA. The CDR3 loop spans 12 amino acids. The germline V and J ends were trimmed by 4 bases and 1 base, with 8 bases remaining between them.

The rearrangement joins TRBV6-5 to TRBJ2-7, with 8 bases matching TRBD1. This CDR3 region has 14 residues. Looked up from germline, CDR1 is MNHEY and CDR2 is SVGAGI. Trimming cost V 6 bases and J 3 bases; bases outside gene matches: 7. The CDR3 is CASSRQGLIYEQYF. CDR3 nucleotides: TGTGCCAGCAGCCGACAGGGGCTGATCTACGAGCAGTACTTC.

This sequence joins TRBV19 and TRBJ1-4; tentatively, D is TRBD1 (5 bases). The CDR3 has 14 amino acids. V was shortened by 5 bases and J by 8 bases, with 15 bases between the two germline ends. The germline gives CDR1 LNHDA, CDR2 SQIVND (reference sequence). In DNA form, the CDR3 reads TGTGCCAGTAGTCACGGGACTGCTTGGGAAAAACTGTTTTTT. Amino acid sequence: CASSHGTAWEKLFF.

The rearrangement uses TRBV30 and TRBJ2-2; the D is unclear. Trimming took off 5 bases at V and 4 bases at J, with 11 bases between the two ends. This CDR3 contains 13 residues. From germline, CDR1 is GTSNPN and CDR2 SVGIG (reference sequence). The CDR3 nucleotides read TGTGCCTGGGGGATTAAGGCCACCGGGGAGCTGTTTTTT. It translates to CAWGIKATGELFF.

Only a few counts were recorded for this clone. This chain connects TRBV6-5 to TRBJ1-1; no clear D. V lost 2 bases to trimming and J lost 2 bases, with 9 bases between them. CDR3 size: 14 residues. Germline-derived CDR1 and CDR2 are MNHEY and SVGAGI. CDR3 protein: CASSYEGLNTEAFF. The CDR3 nucleotides read TGTGCCAGCAGTTACGAAGGCCTAAACACTGAAGCTTTCTTT.

Notes on this clone: The sample contains more than one DNA sequence encoding this CDR3. J is TRBJ1-6 and V is TRBV30; D remains ambiguous. The germline gives CDR1 GTSNPN, CDR2 SVGIG (reference sequence). V was clipped by 3 bases and J by 2 bases, with 5 bases between them. This CDR3 spans 13 amino acids. The CDR3 region is CAWSPTYNSPLHF. In nucleotides, the CDR3 is TGTGCCTGGAGCCCCACCTATAATTCACCCCTCCACTTT.

CDR3 sequence reads: CASSPYRGYNYGYTF. The CDR3 bases are TGCGCCAGCAGCCCATACAGGGGCTACAACTATGGCTACACCTTC. V is TRBV5-1 and J is TRBJ1-2, with 7 bases that match TRBD1. The CDR3 has 15 amino acids. J was trimmed by 2 bases and V by 4 bases; bases with no gene match: 8. Germline V gives CDR1 SGHRS, CDR2 YFSETQ.

The J gene is TRBJ1-1, the V gene TRBV7-3, with unresolved D. The CDR3 is 13 amino acids. Between the trimmed V and J ends, which lost 5 bases and 3 bases, there was a span of 10 bases. CDR1 and CDR2 (germline): SGHTA, FQGTGA. This chain's CDR3 is CASSPVLDTEAFF. CDR3 coding DNA: TGTGCCAGCAGCCCGGTCCTGGACACTGAAGCTTTCTTT.

The chain is built from TRBV19 and TRBJ1-6; no clear D. The CDR3 runs to 13 residues. V lost 1 base and J 7 bases, leaving 5 bases between the germline ends. Germline loops: CDR1 LNHDA, CDR2 SQIVND (reference sequence). In DNA, the CDR3 is TGTGCCAGTAGTATAGTAACCAATTCACCCCTCCACTTT. It is translated as CASSIVTNSPLHF.

In its sample, this clone was seen once. V gene TRBV29-1 combines with J gene TRBJ2-7, with D perhaps TRBD1 or TRBD2 (6 bases each). The CDR3 has 15 amino acids. CDR1 is SQVTM, CDR2 ANQGSEA, per germline. Trimming took 5 bases from V and 1 from J, leaving 18 bases between them. This CDR3 is CSVSGGTKSSYEQYF. CDR3 nucleotides: TGCAGCGTTTCAGGAGGGACAAAGTCTTCCTACGAGCAGTACTTC.

The chain uses TRBV25-1 and TRBJ2-2; no reliable D call. Germline V gene lookup returns CDR1 MGHDK and CDR2 SYGVNS. This CDR3 comprises 11 residues. V was cut by 7 bases and J by 6 bases, with 6 bases left in between. The CDR3 sequence is CASMRSGELFF. In DNA form, the CDR3 reads TGTGCCAGCATGAGATCCGGGGAGCTGTTTTTT.

The chain employs TRBV5-1 and TRBJ1-1; 8 positions agree with TRBD1. This CDR3 contains 17 residues. Germline CDR1 reads SGHRS; CDR2 reads YFSETQ. V shed 4 bases and J 1 base; nucleotides not matched to a gene: 12. The CDR3 protein is CASSQGTGPVKNTEAFF. In nucleotides, the CDR3 is TGCGCCAGCAGCCAAGGGACAGGACCAGTAAAGAACACTGAAGCTTTCTTT.

The chain links TRBV2 to TRBJ1-5; no clear D gene. CDR3 length: 19 residues. V lost 4 bases to trimming and J lost 0 bases, with 22 bases between them. Looked up from germline, CDR1 is SNHLY and CDR2 is FYNNEI. CDR3 loop: CASSAGGPLSFHSNQPQHF. The CDR3 DNA sequence: TGTGCCAGCAGTGCGGGAGGGCCACTCAGCTTTCATAGCAATCAGCCCCAGCATTTT.

The J gene is TRBJ2-3, the V gene TRBV5-1, with TRBD2 identical over 10 bases. V shed 3 bases and J 5 bases; nucleotides not matched to a gene: 12. This CDR3 contains 17 residues. Germline-derived CDR1 and CDR2 are SGHRS and YFSETQ. The chain's CDR3 is CASSSSRSGGAEDTQYF. The CDR3 DNA is TGCGCCAGCAGCTCCTCCCGGAGCGGGGGGGCAGAAGATACGCAGTATTTT.

The rearrangement joins TRBV5-4 to TRBJ2-3; no firm D call. CDR3 length: 13 residues. Germline CDR1 reads SGHNT; CDR2 reads YYREEE (reference sequence). Between the trimmed V and J ends, which lost 1 base and 4 bases, there was a span of 7 bases. CDR3 in DNA: TGTGCCAGCAGCTTGTTCTCGGCAGATACGCAGTATTTT. This encodes CASSLFSADTQYF. The complete variable domain, with remaining parts taken from reference TRBV5-4 and TRBJ2-3, reads ETGVTQSPTHLIKTRGQQVTLRCSSQSGHNTVSWYQQALGQGPQFIFQYYREEENGRGNFPPRFSGLQFPNYSSELNVNALELDDSALYLCASSLFSADTQYFGPGTRLTVL.

J is TRBJ2-1 and V is TRBV18; 10 nucleotides align to TRBD2. This CDR3 is built from 16 residues. Germline CDR1 KGHSH, CDR2 LQKENI. V lost 2 bases and J lost 4; bases outside the gene matches: 5. Written as DNA, the CDR3 is TGTGCCAGCTCACCAGGTAGCGGGGGGATTTACAATGAGCAGTTCTTC. As protein: CASSPGSGGIYNEQFF. The whole variable domain, remainder taken from reference TRBV18 and TRBJ2-1, is NAGVMQNPRHLVRRRGQEARLRCSPMKGHSHVYWYRQLPEEGLKFMVYLQKENIIDESGMPKERFSAEFPKEGPSILRIQQVVRGDSAAYFCASSPGSGGIYNEQFFGPGTRLTVL.

CDR3 sequence: CASSLEAYGYTF. The CDR3 coding sequence is TGTGCCAGCAGCTTAGAGGCTTATGGCTACACCTTC. J is TRBJ1-2 and V is TRBV7-9; no clear D. This CDR3 has 12 residues. Germline V gene data show CDR1 as SEHNR and CDR2 as FQNEAQ (reference sequence). Trimming took 1 base from V and 5 from J, leaving 5 bases between them.

By share, this clone counts as medium-sized. This chain joins TRBV5-4 and TRBJ1-1; D is unresolved. Trimming took off 0 bases at V and 0 bases at J, with 6 bases between the two ends. The CDR3 extends over 14 amino acids. Germline lookup yields CDR1 SGHNT and CDR2 YYREEE (reference sequence). Here the CDR3 DNA reads TGTGCCAGCAGCTTGGGCGGAATGAACACTGAAGCTTTCTTT. Translating it yields CASSLGGMNTEAFF. The whole variable domain, filled in from reference TRBV5-4 and TRBJ1-1, reads ETGVTQSPTHLIKTRGQQVTLRCSSQSGHNTVSWYQQALGQGPQFIFQYYREEENGRGNFPPRFSGLQFPNYSSELNVNALELDDSALYLCASSLGGMNTEAFFGQGTRLTVV.

This chain connects TRBV5-4 to TRBJ2-5, with D perhaps TRBD2 (6 bases). Germline V gene sequence: CDR1 SGHNT, CDR2 YYREEE (reference sequence). The CDR3 is made up of 15 amino acids. The V end lost 4 bases, the J end lost 7 bases, and 20 bases lay between the germline ends. DNA of the CDR3: TGTGCCAGCAGCAACCCGCTCAGGGAGGTAGCGACCCAGTACTTC. Translated, it gives CASSNPLREVATQYF.

The chain combines TRBV15 with TRBJ1-5, with 7 nucleotides matching TRBD1. This CDR3 spans 14 amino acids. Germline CDR1 LNHNV, CDR2 YYDKDF (reference sequence). The ends lost 3 bases at V and 4 bases at J; junction bases unmatched: 3. CDR3 DNA: TGTGCCACCAGCAGGGTGGGACAGAATCAGCCCCAGCATTTT. Protein: CATSRVGQNQPQHF.

DNA for the CDR3: TGTGCCAGCAGAAAAAATGCGGATGGGGTCACTGAAGCTTTCTTT. Residues: CASRKNADGVTEAFF. V and J are TRBV6-5 and TRBJ1-1; D gene ambiguous. The V and J ends lost 6 bases and 4 bases respectively, with 18 bases between them. Per germline, CDR1 MNHEY and CDR2 SVGAGI. The CDR3 contains 15 residues.

This chain uses TRBV5-6 with TRBJ2-5; tentative D call: TRBD1 (6 bases). The J call is doubtful: the DNA matches TRBJ2-7 better. Germline V lookup: CDR1 SGHDT, CDR2 YYEEEE. The CDR3 has 16 amino acids. The CDR3 region is CASSLPTGLGSYEQYF. The CDR3 region has the DNA TGTGCCAGCAGCTTGCCTACAGGGTTGGGTTCCTACGAGCAGTACTTC.

This CDR3 is CASSPTPATNEKLFF. The CDR3, as DNA: TGTGCCAGCAGCCCAACACCCGCAACTAATGAAAAACTGTTTTTT. The chain joins TRBV7-6 to TRBJ1-4; no clear D gene. Trimming left V 5 bases short and J 0 bases short, with 10 bases between. CDR1 and CDR2 (germline): SGHVS, FNYEAQ. The CDR3 has 15 amino acids. Supplemented by reference TRBV7-6 and TRBJ1-4, the full variable domain reads GAGVSQSPRYKVTKRGQDVALRCDPISGHVSLYWYRQALGQGPEFLTYFNYEAQQDKSGLPNDRFSAERPEGSISTLTIQRTEQRDSAMYRCASSPTPATNEKLFFGSGTQLSVL.

J is TRBJ2-5 and V is TRBV6-5; no definite D call. The length of the CDR3 is 15 residues. V gave up 0 bases and J gave up 7 bases, with 15 bases separating them. Germline lookup yields CDR1 MNHEY and CDR2 SVGAGI. CDR3 DNA: TGTGCCAGCAGTTACTCTGAAGTCGGGCCAGGGACCCAGTACTTC. Residues: CASSYSEVGPGTQYF.